This entry concerns a single TCR beta chain. The sample is drawn from a study of control samples from healthy donors and cancer patients. Measured with immunoSEQ multiplex PCR; TCRdb has only the in-frame clones, and not every one. The top ten clones hold 14% of a sample with about 130,000 clones, about 95% of them seen once. The sequence derives from a man aged 55 to 70 with colorectal cancer. The sample consisted of PBMCs.

The CDR3 reads CASSPPESSYEQYF. Here the CDR3 DNA reads TGTGCCAGCAGCCCTCCAGAGAGCTCCTACGAGCAGTACTTC. The chain joins TRBV5-6 to TRBJ2-7; D not certain. This CDR3 comprises 14 residues. CDR1 and CDR2 (germline): SGHDT, YYEEEE. Between the trimmed V and J ends, which lost 4 bases and 0 bases, there was a span of 11 bases.